One sample yielded the 21 T cell receptor beta chains listed below, sequenced in a study of blood T cell repertoires in COVID-19. TCRdb keeps only in-frame clones here, not all; method: immunoSEQ multiplex PCR. The sample consists of about 440,000 clones, roughly 89% of them appearing once. The sample taken for sequencing was peripheral blood. All receptors come from a woman under 40 with acute or convalescent COVID-19.

Turning to this clone: This CDR3 is also generated by other DNA sequences in the sample. This sequence joins TRBV4-1 and TRBJ2-7; perhaps TRBD1 as D (6 bases). The ends were cut back, 4 bases at V and 0 bases at J, with 10 bases in the middle. Germline CDR1 MGHRA, CDR2 YSYEKL. CDR3 size: 14 residues. CDR3 nucleotide sequence: TGCGCCAGCAGCCCTGGACAGAGCTCCTACGAGCAGTACTTC. Translating it yields CASSPGQSSYEQYF.

The CDR3 DNA is TGCGCCAGCAGCTTATCCTCCGGGACAGGGGGCGGAGGGGAGCTGTTTTTT. It encodes CASSLSSGTGGGGELFF. The chain employs TRBV5-1 and TRBJ2-2, with 12 nucleotides matching TRBD1. V lost 2 bases to trimming and J lost 8 bases; unmatched junction nucleotides: 10. Germline CDR1 SGHRS, CDR2 YFSETQ. This CDR3 has 17 amino acids.

This rearrangement joins TRBV2 to TRBJ2-1, with TRBD1 matching 8 bases. The CDR3 spans 15 residues. Germline assignment: CDR1 SNHLY and CDR2 FYNNEI. V dropped 6 bases and J dropped 6; count of bases not matched to a gene: 10. The CDR3 DNA sequence: TGTGCCAGCAGCGAACAGGGGGGTAGCTTCAATGAGCAGTTCTTC. Translated: CASSEQGGSFNEQFF.

J is TRBJ1-4 and V is TRBV19; TRBD1 might be the D (5 bases). This CDR3 spans 14 amino acids. Germline CDR1 is LNHDA and CDR2 is SQIVND (reference sequence). Trimming left V 4 bases short and J 10 bases short, with 16 bases between. In DNA, the CDR3 is TGTGCCAGTAGTAAGACAGATGGGGCCAGAAAACTGTTTTTT. It specifies CASSKTDGARKLFF.

V usage is TRBV7-9 and J usage is TRBJ1-5, with D possibly TRBD1 on 5 matching bases. V was clipped by 5 bases and J by 5 bases, with 16 bases between them. CDR1 and CDR2 (germline): SEHNR, FQNEAQ (reference sequence). This CDR3 has 15 residues. The CDR3 DNA reads as TGTGCCAGCAGCAGGACAAGAGTGGGTGATCAGCCCCAGCATTTT. This gives the protein CASSRTRVGDQPQHF.

This clone came up once. V and J are TRBV19 and TRBJ2-3; 12 positions agree with TRBD2. The V and J ends lost 1 base and 5 bases, in that order; junction bases with no gene match: 7. The length of the CDR3 is 17 residues. Germline loops: CDR1 LNHDA, CDR2 SQIVND (reference sequence). The CDR3 is CASSIGASGGAIDTQYF. For the CDR3, the DNA is TGTGCCAGTAGTATAGGGGCTAGCGGGGGGGCCATAGATACGCAGTATTTT.

This clone is a singleton in its sample. The chain carries TRBV27 and TRBJ2-7, with D tentatively TRBD1 (6 bases). The V gene's germline CDR1 is MNHEY and CDR2 SMNVEV (reference sequence). The CDR3 is 15 residues long. Trimming shortened V by 6 bases and J by 3 bases, and 18 bases separated the two germline ends. CDR3 in DNA: TGTGCCAGCAGCCCAGTGAGGGGGTTTGGCTACGAGCAGTACTTC. Protein product: CASSPVRGFGYEQYF.

The rearrangement links TRBV5-6 to TRBJ2-7; D perhaps matches TRBD1 (6 bases). This CDR3 region has 13 residues. Germline V gene sequence: CDR1 SGHDT, CDR2 YYEEEE. V gave up 4 bases and J gave up 5 bases, with 13 bases separating them. For the CDR3, the DNA is TGTGCCAGCAGCCCGACAGGTTTCAACGAGCAGTACTTC. It yields the protein CASSPTGFNEQYF. The whole variable domain, filled in from reference TRBV5-6 and TRBJ2-7, reads DAGVTQSPTHLIKTRGQQVTLRCSPKSGHDTVSWYQQALGQGPQFIFQYYEEEERQRGNFPDRFSGHQFPNYSSELNVNALLLGDSALYLCASSPTGFNEQYFGPGTRLTVT.

CDR3: CASSFGIGGNYGYTF. CDR3 coding DNA: TGTGCCAGCAGCTTTGGGATAGGGGGTAACTATGGCTACACCTTC. J is TRBJ1-2 and V is TRBV5-4; a possible D gene is TRBD1 (6 bases). The CDR3 is 15 amino acids. The V end lost 2 bases, the J end lost 1 base, and 12 bases lay between the germline ends. Germline lookup yields CDR1 SGHNT and CDR2 YYREEE (reference sequence).

The rearrangement joins TRBV29-1 to TRBJ1-1; no clear D. Germline V lookup: CDR1 SQVTM, CDR2 ANQGSEA. This CDR3 region has 12 residues. The V gene lost 5 bases and the J gene lost 0 bases, with 7 bases spanning the gap. The CDR3 bases are TGCAGCGTTCGTAGCCTGAACACTGAAGCTTTCTTT. Its protein is CSVRSLNTEAFF.

The CDR3 DNA reads as TGTGCCTGGAGTGTACGGCCTAGCGGGGGGGCAATCTACGAGCAGTACTTC. Residues: CAWSVRPSGGAIYEQYF. The chain employs TRBV30 and TRBJ2-7; 12 positions agree with TRBD2. J was trimmed by 3 bases and V by 0 bases; bases with no gene match: 9. The CDR3 has 17 residues. CDR1 is GTSNPN, CDR2 SVGIG, per germline (reference sequence).

V gene TRBV11-2 combines with J gene TRBJ1-1; the D gene is possibly TRBD1 (5 bases). The germline V and J ends were trimmed by 4 bases and 10 bases, with 19 bases remaining between them. The CDR3 contains 14 residues. Germline CDR1 reads SGHAT; CDR2 reads FQNNGV. The CDR3 sequence is CASSWDREGSVAFF. The CDR3 DNA reads TGTGCCAGCAGCTGGGATAGGGAGGGGTCTGTAGCTTTCTTT.

This chain links TRBV11-2 with TRBJ2-3; 12 nucleotides agree with TRBD2. Germline assignment: CDR1 SGHAT and CDR2 FQNNGV. The J segment lost 3 bases and the V segment lost 5 bases, leaving 9 bases of the junction unmatched. The CDR3 runs to 17 residues. The CDR3 coding sequence is TGTGCCAGCAGCCAGCTAGCGGGGGGGCGGGGGACAGATACGCAGTATTTT. This sequence encodes CASSQLAGGRGTDTQYF.

The CDR3 sequence is CASSVGAGSYEQYF. CDR3 nucleotides: TGTGCCAGCAGCGTAGGGGCAGGTTCCTACGAGCAGTACTTC. The rearrangement links TRBV9 to TRBJ2-7; D uncertain. V dropped 0 bases and J dropped 1 base, with 8 bases sitting between them. The length of the CDR3 is 14 residues. Germline values: CDR1 SGDLS, CDR2 YYNGEE.

The chain recombines TRBV2 with TRBJ2-2; 7 nucleotides agree with TRBD2. The CDR3 loop spans 14 amino acids. After removal of 7 bases from V and 4 bases from J, the junction contained 6 bases not matched to a gene. Germline lookup yields CDR1 SNHLY and CDR2 FYNNEI. The CDR3 loop is CASTGPGGTGELFF. CDR3 DNA sequence: TGTGCCAGCACTGGGCCGGGGGGCACCGGGGAGCTGTTTTTT. Looking up the rest from reference TRBV2 and TRBJ2-2 gives the full variable domain: EPEVTQTPSHQVTQMGQEVILRCVPISNHLYFYWYRQILGQKVEFLVSFYNNEISEKSEIFDDQFSVERPDGSNFTLKIRSTKLEDSAMYFCASTGPGGTGELFFGEGSRLTVL.

This chain connects TRBV14 to TRBJ2-1; D possibly corresponds to TRBD1 (6 bases). V was shortened by 4 bases and J by 4 bases, with 11 bases between the two germline ends. The CDR3 has 14 residues. Germline V gene data show CDR1 as SGHDN and CDR2 as FVKESK. CDR3 nucleotides: TGTGCCAGCAGCCTCACGCAGGGGTACAATGAGCAGTTCTTC. Amino acids: CASSLTQGYNEQFF. Full variable domain (missing parts from reference TRBV14 and TRBJ2-1): EAGVTQFPSHSVIEKGQTVTLRCDPISGHDNLYWYRRVMGKEIKFLLHFVKESKQDESGMPNNRFLAERTGGTYSTLKVQPAELEDSGVYFCASSLTQGYNEQFFGPGTRLTVL.

J is TRBJ2-7 and V is TRBV6-5; TRBD2 matches 15 bases. The CDR3 length is 14 residues. From germline, CDR1 is MNHEY and CDR2 SVGAGI. The trim removed 6 bases at V and 7 bases at J, leaving 4 bases unmatched. CDR3 region: CASSPGLAGGEQYF. DNA of the CDR3: TGTGCCAGCAGCCCGGGACTAGCGGGGGGTGAGCAGTACTTC.

This clone appeared a few times. The chain employs TRBV11-2 and TRBJ1-1; TRBD1 is a possible D gene (5 bases). Germline V CDR1 and CDR2: SGHAT, FQNNGV. The length of the CDR3 is 15 residues. With 2 bases removed from V and 3 bases from J, the gap between germline ends came to 13 bases. CDR3: CASSLSGRDYTEAFF. The DNA for the CDR3 is TGTGCCAGCAGCTTATCAGGCAGGGACTACACTGAAGCTTTCTTT.

A few counts support this clone. This chain links TRBV19 with TRBJ1-2; weak D call: TRBD1 (5 bases). The V and J ends lost 8 bases and 0 bases respectively, with 13 bases between them. This CDR3 region has 14 residues. The germline V gene has CDR1 LNHDA and CDR2 SQIVND (reference sequence). CDR3 sequence (DNA): TGTGCCAGTGGATACAGGTCTTCTAACTATGGCTACACCTTC. As protein: CASGYRSSNYGYTF.

This chain connects TRBV5-1 to TRBJ2-2; no clear D. The CDR3 has 16 residues. The germline V gene encodes CDR1 SGHRS and CDR2 YFSETQ. Trimming removed 4 bases at V and 0 bases at J, with 13 bases between. The CDR3 bases are TGCGCCAGCAGCGCATCAACAGCCGCGAACACCGGGGAGCTGTTTTTT. Translating gives CASSASTAANTGELFF.

The rearrangement uses TRBV14 and TRBJ1-1, with D perhaps matching TRBD1 (6 bases). V was cut by 4 bases and J by 1 base, with 7 bases left in between. The CDR3 contains 13 residues. Germline values: CDR1 SGHDN, CDR2 FVKESK. The CDR3 region has the DNA TGTGCCAGCAGCCCGACAGGGAACACTGAAGCTTTCTTT. It specifies CASSPTGNTEAFF. Full variable domain (rest looked up from reference TRBV14 and TRBJ1-1): EAGVTQFPSHSVIEKGQTVTLRCDPISGHDNLYWYRRVMGKEIKFLLHFVKESKQDESGMPNNRFLAERTGGTYSTLKVQPAELEDSGVYFCASSPTGNTEAFFGQGTRLTVV.